These T cell receptor beta chains were read from a single sample in a study of read filtering for tumor transcriptome and immune sequencing. One entry per CDR3 protein results from TCRdb running MiXCR on the reads. The data hold roughly 130,000 distinct CDR3 sequences, with roughly 13% observed a single time. Sequenced: a population of CD138-negative cells sorted from bone marrow. The receptors were sampled from a donor at least 40 years old with multiple myeloma. The CDR3 runs from the conserved cysteine through the conserved F or W. D genes are given only for firm matches. Expanded clones are given a class, and other clones once, few, many or no size at all.

d_call	v_call	clone_size	j_call	cdr3_aa	cdr3_nt
TRBD1	TRBV5-1	many	TRBJ2-6	CASSLGDRPSGANVLTF	TGCGCCAGCAGCTTGGGGGACAGGCCCTCTGGGGCCAACGTCCTGACTTTC
-	TRBV18	-	TRBJ1-2	CASSPPRSEGYGYTF	TGTGCCAGCTCACCGCCCAGGAGCGAGGGCTATGGCTACACCTTC
TRBD2	TRBV12-3/TRBV12-4	few	TRBJ2-4	CASSLRTSGINIQYF	TGTGCCAGCAGTCTCCGGACTAGCGGGATAAACATTCAGTACTTC
TRBD1	TRBV20-1	many	TRBJ1-5	CSASDRGNQPQHF	TGCAGTGCGTCGGACAGGGGCAATCAGCCCCAGCATTTT
-	TRBV10-3	many	TRBJ2-2	CAISAGVDTGELFF	TGTGCCATCAGTGCAGGGGTGGACACCGGGGAGCTGTTTTTT
-	TRBV5-1	many	TRBJ1-5	CASSFSGDGQPQHF	TGCGCCAGCAGCTTCTCAGGGGATGGACAGCCCCAGCATTTT
-	TRBV5-1	-	TRBJ1-1	CASSPLRAYTEAFF	TGTGCCAGCAGCCCTCTGCGGGCGTACACTGAAGCTTTCTTT
-	TRBV12-3/TRBV12-4	many	TRBJ2-7	CASSSALSYEQYF	TGTGCCAGCAGTTCAGCGTTATCCTACGAGCAGTACTTC
TRBD1	TRBV6-2/TRBV6-3	many	TRBJ2-1	CASFERRGGIEQFF	TGTGCCAGCTTCGAGAGGAGAGGGGGCATCGAGCAGTTCTTC
-	TRBV10-3	few	TRBJ1-1	CAIKKNTEAFF	TGTGCCATCAAGAAGAACACTGAAGCTTTCTTT
TRBD2	TRBV30	-	TRBJ2-3	CAWGTSGSADTQYF	TGTGCCTGGGGGACTAGCGGGAGCGCAGATACGCAGTATTTT
-	TRBV5-5	many	TRBJ2-5	CASSRGFREETQYF	TGTGCCAGCAGCAGGGGTTTTCGGGAAGAGACCCAGTACTTC
TRBD1	TRBV19	many	TRBJ2-1	CASSTRDRDFNEQFF	TGTGCCAGTAGTACCCGGGACAGGGATTTCAATGAGCAGTTCTTC
-	TRBV7-9	many	TRBJ1-2	CASSLGAEGGYTF	TGTGCCAGCAGCTTAGGTGCAGAAGGTGGCTACACCTTC
TRBD1	TRBV19	many	TRBJ1-2	CASRGTARLYGYTF	TGTGCCAGTAGGGGGACAGCAAGGCTCTATGGCTACACCTTC
-	TRBV7-3	many	TRBJ2-1	CASSRPGTGSHNEQLF	TGTGCCAGCAGCAGGCCCGGCACGGGATCACACAATGAGCAGCTCTTC
-	TRBV12-3/TRBV12-4	many	TRBJ2-5	CASSLGRETQYF	TGTGCCAGCAGTTTGGGTCGGGAGACCCAGTACTTC
-	TRBV6-5	many	TRBJ2-2	CASSRGTGELFF	TGTGCCAGCAGCCGGGGAACCGGGGAGCTGTTTTTT
-	TRBV21-1	few	TRBJ2-5	CASTNEGQAETQYF	TGTGCCAGCACCAACGAGGGACAGGCCGAGACCCAGTACTTC
-	TRBV28	many	TRBJ1-5	CASSSAQVNQPQHF	TGTGCCAGCAGTTCCGCCCAGGTCAATCAGCCCCAGCATTTT
-	TRBV5-1	many	TRBJ1-1	CASSAGRDTEAFF	TGCGCCAGCAGCGCGGGACGGGACACTGAAGCTTTCTTT
-	TRBV5-1	-	TRBJ1-1	CASSRTEKSEAFF	TGCGCCAGCAGCCGGACAGAAAAGTCTGAAGCTTTCTTT
-	TRBV19	-	TRBJ1-1	CASSTTANTEAFF	TGTGCCAGTAGTACGACCGCGAACACTGAAGCTTTCTTT
-	TRBV12-3/TRBV12-4	many	TRBJ1-4	CASSSGVTNEKLFF	TGTGCCAGCAGTTCCGGGGTGACTAATGAAAAACTGTTTTTT
-	TRBV11-1	few	TRBJ2-3	CASSSFPRTDTQYF	TGTGCCAGCAGCTCTTTCCCCCGAACAGATACGCAGTATTTT
-	TRBV6-1	-	TRBJ2-1	CASISAGTRYNEQFF	TGTGCCAGCATCTCCGCGGGGACCCGCTACAATGAGCAGTTCTTC
TRBD1	TRBV5-1	many	TRBJ2-1	CASSLEGLGGQGNEQFF	TGCGCCAGCAGCTTGGAAGGACTGGGGGGACAGGGGAATGAGCAGTTCTTC
TRBD1	TRBV12-3/TRBV12-4	many	TRBJ1-5	CASSLATGGNQPQHF	TGTGCCAGCAGTCTCGCGACAGGGGGTAATCAGCCCCAGCATTTT
-	TRBV2	-	TRBJ1-2	CASSESLAVHGYTF	TGTGCCAGCAGTGAATCTCTAGCGGTCCACGGCTACACCTTC
-	TRBV6-4	many	TRBJ2-1	CASSVDSGTYNEQFF	TGTGCCAGCAGTGTGGATAGCGGAACCTACAATGAGCAGTTCTTC
-	TRBV12-3/TRBV12-4	many	TRBJ2-5	CASSPSSQETQYF	TGTGCCAGCAGTCCTAGTTCCCAAGAGACCCAGTACTTC
-	TRBV3-1	few	TRBJ2-1	CASSQEEGLYNEQFF	TGTGCCAGCAGCCAAGAAGAAGGGTTGTACAATGAGCAGTTCTTC
TRBD2	TRBV30	many	TRBJ2-1	CAWSPGLAGAVEQFF	TGTGCCTGGAGCCCGGGACTAGCGGGAGCTGTTGAGCAGTTCTTC
-	TRBV19	-	TRBJ2-6	CASTFLTPNYQGANVLTF	TGTGCCAGTACATTCTTGACCCCCAACTATCAAGGGGCCAACGTCCTGACTTTC
-	TRBV7-8	-	TRBJ2-5	CASSLAGQFQETQYF	TGTGCCAGCAGCTTAGCTGGACAGTTCCAAGAGACCCAGTACTTC
-	TRBV29-1	many	TRBJ1-1	CSVDHRDGTEAFF	TGCAGCGTTGACCACAGGGATGGCACTGAAGCTTTCTTT
-	TRBV20-1	many	TRBJ2-7	CSARDFSSGTATSYEQYF	TGCAGTGCTAGAGATTTTTCGAGTGGGACGGCGACTTCCTACGAGCAGTACTTC
-	TRBV19	many	TRBJ2-2	CASSLNGASNTGELFF	TGTGCCAGTAGCCTGAATGGGGCATCGAACACCGGGGAGCTGTTTTTT
-	TRBV30	many	TRBJ1-1	CAWSPGTNTEAFF	TGTGCCTGGAGTCCCGGGACGAACACTGAAGCTTTCTTT
-	TRBV4-1	many	TRBJ1-1	CASSQVVGANTEAFF	TGCGCCAGCAGCCAAGTAGTAGGGGCGAACACTGAAGCTTTCTTT
-	TRBV5-8	many	TRBJ2-7	CASSLRTGYEQYF	TGTGCCAGCAGCTTGCGGACGGGCTACGAGCAGTACTTC
-	TRBV6-1	many	TRBJ1-1	CASSEAGGVTTEAFF	TGTGCCAGCAGTGAAGCGGGGGGCGTCACCACTGAAGCTTTCTTT
-	TRBV11-2	many	TRBJ2-5	CASSAGHQETQYF	TGTGCCAGCAGCGCGGGGCATCAAGAGACCCAGTACTTC
-	TRBV7-9	many	TRBJ2-7	CASSSLVRGSYEQYF	TGTGCCAGCAGCTCGCTGGTCCGGGGGTCCTACGAGCAGTACTTC
-	TRBV12-3/TRBV12-4	many	TRBJ2-7	CASSLAPLPEQYF	TGTGCCAGCAGTTTAGCGCCTCTGCCCGAGCAGTACTTC
-	TRBV20-1	many	TRBJ2-7	CSARGGLSYEQYF	TGCAGTGCTAGAGGGGGACTCTCCTACGAGCAGTACTTC
-	TRBV5-1	-	TRBJ2-5	CASGLVGNQETQYF	TGCGCCAGCGGCTTGGTCGGGAACCAAGAGACCCAGTACTTC
TRBD2	TRBV2	-	TRBJ2-1	CASRERGYNEQFF	TGTGCCAGCAGGGAGCGGGGCTACAATGAGCAGTTCTTC
TRBD1	TRBV5-1	many	TRBJ2-3	CASSLRGQADTQYF	TGCGCCAGCAGCTTGAGGGGGCAAGCAGATACGCAGTATTTT